The next 27 T cell receptor beta chains were all read from a single sample in a study of identical twins' blood T cells. From the 5' RACE reads, TCRdb called clonotypes with MiXCR, one entry per CDR3 protein. This table holds fewer than 450,000 distinct CDR3 sequences, under 30% found once. The sequencing input was PBMCs. The source is a woman aged 18-55 years in good health.

This clonotype was seen ten or more times. This chain joins TRBV6-2 or TRBV6-3 and TRBJ2-1, with D unclear. Trimming took 0 bases from V and 9 from J, leaving 6 bases between them. This CDR3 has 12 amino acids. Per germline, CDR1 MNHEY and CDR2 SVGEGT. This CDR3 reads CASSYSFGEQFF. The CDR3 DNA is TGTGCCAGCAGTTACTCGTTTGGTGAGCAGTTCTTC.

The rearrangement links TRBV4-3 to TRBJ2-5; D is ambiguous. The length of the CDR3 is 13 residues. Germline V gene lookup returns CDR1 LGHNA and CDR2 YSLEER. The V gene lost 4 bases and the J gene lost 0 bases, with 6 bases spanning the gap. The CDR3 is CASSPRDQETQYF. The CDR3 DNA follows: TGCGCCAGCAGCCCCCGGGACCAAGAGACCCAGTACTTC.

The V and J genes are TRBV12-3 or TRBV12-4 and TRBJ1-2, with a tentative D call TRBD1 (5 bases). The V end was cut by 5 bases, the J end by 6 bases, with 7 bases between. CDR3 length equals 11 residues. The CDR3: CASSRDHGYTF. DNA of the CDR3: TGTGCCAGCAGTCGGGACCATGGCTACACCTTC.

A few counts support this clonotype. V is TRBV27 and J is TRBJ2-1; 9 positions agree with TRBD1. Germline V gene data show CDR1 as MNHEY and CDR2 as SMNVEV (reference sequence). The CDR3 runs 15 residues. Germline trimming cut 5 bases from V and 4 bases from J; bases unmatched to any gene: 6. DNA of the CDR3: TGTGCCAGCAGTCCCACAGGGGGCCCTTACAATGAGCAGTTCTTC. Its translation is CASSPTGGPYNEQFF.

This chain's CDR3 is CSGGRGNEQFF. The CDR3 nucleotides are TGCAGCGGGGGCCGCGGCAATGAGCAGTTCTTC. This chain uses TRBV29-1 with TRBJ2-1; a weak D match, TRBD1 (5 bases). V lost 7 bases and J lost 6, with 10 bases in between. Germline assignment: CDR1 SQVTM and CDR2 ANQGSEA. The CDR3 totals 11 residues.

A remark on this clonotype: A read error is possible here, since a much larger clone lies one base away. The rearrangement links TRBV6-1 to TRBJ1-5; 7 nucleotides line up with TRBD1. The CDR3 runs to 14 residues. The V gene end was trimmed by 8 bases and the J gene end by 4 bases; junction bases not matched to a gene: 8. CDR1 MNHNS and CDR2 SASEGT come from the germline V gene. The CDR3 sequence: CASGYRDRNQPQHF. CDR3 nucleotides: TGTGCCAGCGGCTACCGGGACAGAAATCAGCCCCAGCATTTT.

The table lists this clonotype with a few counts. The chain has TRBV5-1 and TRBJ2-7; TRBD2 matches 7 bases. The CDR3 spans 15 residues. Trimming removed 0 bases from V and 6 bases from J; junction bases left unmatched: 9. Germline V gene data show CDR1 as SGHRS and CDR2 as YFSETQ. CDR3 DNA: TGCGCCAGCAGCTTGGAAATCGCGGGAGAGGTCGAGCAGTACTTC. Translating it yields CASSLEIAGEVEQYF.

Note on this clonotype: As the CDR3 is not closed by the conserved phenylalanine or tryptophan, this likely results from a read error. The chain is built from TRBV10-3 and TRBJ2-1; no definite D call. The CDR3 runs 15 residues. The V end lost 0 bases, the J end lost 0 bases, and 6 bases lay between the germline ends. The germline V gene encodes CDR1 ENHRY and CDR2 SYGVKD. Here the CDR3 reads CAISESVTSYNEQFL. In DNA form, the CDR3 reads TGTGCCATCAGTGAGTCAGTGACCTCCTACAATGAGCAGTTCCTC.

This clonotype was seen only a few times. A junction boundary mismatches the germline segment, possibly from a read error. The chain couples TRBV12-3 or TRBV12-4 to TRBJ2-1; maybe TRBD1 (5 bases). This CDR3 is 12 amino acids long. The CDR3 region has the DNA TGTGCCAGCAGTTTTTTCAGGGTTGAGCGGTTCTTC. This translates into CASSFFRVERFF.

The J gene is TRBJ2-7, the V gene TRBV11-2; the D gene is possibly TRBD2 (5 bases). Looked up from germline, CDR1 is SGHAT and CDR2 is FQNNGV. The V and J ends lost 3 bases and 3 bases respectively, with 21 bases between them. The CDR3 covers 17 residues. CDR3 loop: CASSFKPRTGKIYEQYF. The CDR3 DNA follows: TGTGCCAGCAGCTTCAAACCTAGAACGGGAAAGATCTACGAGCAGTACTTC.

This clonotype was counted many times. The chain employs TRBV29-1 and TRBJ2-3, with no clear D. The V gene lost 1 base and the J gene lost 7 bases, with 6 bases spanning the gap. The CDR3 consists of 11 residues. CDR1 and CDR2 from the germline V gene are SQVTM and ANQGSEA. In DNA, the CDR3 is TGCAGCGTTGAAGTCACGCATACGCAGTATTTT. This translates into CSVEVTHTQYF.

The chain combines TRBV7-9 with TRBJ2-7, with a possible D match to TRBD2 (6 bases). The germline V gene encodes CDR1 SEHNR and CDR2 FQNEAQ (reference sequence). Deletions cut 1 base from V and 4 bases from J, with 14 bases between. The CDR3 consists of 15 residues. CDR3 in amino acids: CASSLVVGSKYEQYF. CDR3 sequence (DNA): TGTGCCAGCAGCTTAGTTGTCGGGAGTAAATACGAGCAGTACTTC.

In its sample, this clonotype was seen a few times. The chain links TRBV18 to TRBJ1-6; D is ambiguous. V lost 2 bases and J lost 5, with 10 bases in between. CDR1 KGHSH and CDR2 LQKENI come from the germline V gene. The CDR3 is 15 residues long. The CDR3 region has the DNA TGTGCCAGCTCACCATCTGGCTTCAATAATTCACCCCTCCACTTT. Amino acids: CASSPSGFNNSPLHF. The full variable domain, rest sourced from reference TRBV18 and TRBJ1-6, is NAGVMQNPRHLVRRRGQEARLRCSPMKGHSHVYWYRQLPEEGLKFMVYLQKENIIDESGMPKERFSAEFPKEGPSILRIQQVVRGDSAAYFCASSPSGFNNSPLHFGNGTRLTVT.

This clonotype was observed many times. An end of the junction differs from the germline gene, which may be a read error. This chain joins TRBV5-1 and TRBJ1-1, with TRBD1 matching 8 bases. The CDR3 loop spans 14 amino acids. CDR1 and CDR2 (germline): SGHRS, YFSETQ. Written as DNA, the CDR3 is TGTGCCAGTAGTTCGACAGGGGCGAACACTGAAGCTTTCTTT. Residues: CASSSTGANTEAFF.

The chain joins TRBV5-1 to TRBJ2-1; D gene unclear. The V end lost 2 bases, the J end lost 1 base, and 4 bases lay between the germline ends. Germline CDR1 is SGHRS and CDR2 is YFSETQ. The CDR3 extends over 13 amino acids. The CDR3, as DNA: TGCGCCAGCAGCTTCACATCCTACAATGAGCAGTTCTTC. It is translated as CASSFTSYNEQFF.

This clonotype was counted only a few times. The J gene is TRBJ2-7, the V gene TRBV28; 9 bases map to TRBD2. CDR3 length: 15 amino acids. Per the germline V gene, CDR1 is MDHEN and CDR2 is SYDVKM. Unmatched junction bases numbered 7, after V lost 3 bases and J lost 4 bases. The CDR3 coding sequence is TGTGCCAGCAGTTTGGCGGGAGGGAGTTCTTACGAGCAGTACTTC. This codes for CASSLAGGSSYEQYF.

This chain joins TRBV5-1 and TRBJ2-3, with 7 bases identical to TRBD2. Trimming at V came to 2 bases and at J to 4 bases, leaving 7 bases not matched to a gene. From germline, CDR1 is SGHRS and CDR2 YFSETQ. This CDR3 is 15 amino acids long. CDR3 nucleotide sequence: TGCGCCAGCAGCTTTCAGGGAGGGGCGGCAGATACGCAGTATTTT. Translation gives CASSFQGGAADTQYF.

This clonotype was seen more than once but under ten times. Here the CDR3 DNA reads TGTGCCAGCAGCCCGACTAGCGGTCATATCCAAGAGACCCAGTACTTC. Its protein product is CASSPTSGHIQETQYF. The V and J genes are TRBV4-2 and TRBJ2-5; 9 bases agree with TRBD2. The CDR3 is 16 amino acids. V lost 4 bases, J lost 1 base, and 7 bases stayed unmatched. Looked up from germline, CDR1 is LGHNA and CDR2 is YNFKEQ.

Of note for this clonotype: A much larger clone is a single base away; this may be a read error. This chain's CDR3 is CSARVREAETFF. The CDR3 region has the DNA TGCAGTGCTAGAGTCCGGGAGGCTGAAACTTTCTTT. V is TRBV20-1 and J is TRBJ1-1; the D is unclear. Germline V gives CDR1 DFQATT, CDR2 SNEGSKA (reference sequence). The CDR3 covers 12 residues.

This sequence joins TRBV2 and TRBJ2-1; 9 nucleotides line up with TRBD2. This CDR3 region has 16 residues. Germline V lookup: CDR1 SNHLY, CDR2 FYNNEI. The J segment lost 0 bases and the V segment lost 7 bases, leaving 7 bases of the junction unmatched. The CDR3 DNA follows: TGTGCCAGCAAGAGCGGGGGGTCCAGCTCCTACAATGAGCAGTTCTTC. This codes for CASKSGGSSSYNEQFF.

This clonotype was counted only a few times. The chain has TRBV20-1 and TRBJ2-3, with D tentatively TRBD2 (6 bases). Trimming shortened V by 4 bases and J by 6 bases, and 11 bases separated the two germline ends. In germline, CDR1 is DFQATT, CDR2 SNEGSKA (reference sequence). This CDR3 comprises 12 residues. The CDR3 sequence: CSAKGSGDTQYF. The CDR3 DNA follows: TGCAGTGCTAAGGGAAGCGGGGATACGCAGTATTTT.

Only a few counts were recorded for this clonotype. This rearrangement joins TRBV6-1 to TRBJ1-4; D is undetermined. Germline CDR1 MNHNS, CDR2 SASEGT. This CDR3 has 14 residues. Trimming removed 6 bases at V and 7 bases at J, with 15 bases between. Here the CDR3 DNA reads TGTGCCAGCAGCGTACAGTCTTTTGGTGAAAAACTGTTTTTT. As protein: CASSVQSFGEKLFF.

On this clonotype itself: A read error may explain this, as a much larger clone is one base away. V and J are TRBV6-5 and TRBJ1-3; no clear D. This CDR3 spans 15 amino acids. Germline assignment: CDR1 MNHEY and CDR2 SVGAGI. Trimming stripped 7 bases from V and 2 bases from J, with 15 bases between. For the CDR3, the DNA is TGTGCCAGCACTGCTCTGGGAGGCCCTGGAAACACCATATATTTT. Its protein product is CASTALGGPGNTIYF.

This chain joins TRBV27 and TRBJ1-5; D call uncertain. Trimming removed 3 bases at V and 6 bases at J, with 9 bases between. The CDR3 has 13 residues. CDR1 MNHEY and CDR2 SMNVEV come from the germline V gene (reference sequence). For the CDR3, the DNA is TGTGCCAGCAGTTTCATGTGGGGTCAGCCCCAGCATTTT. Translation: CASSFMWGQPQHF.

The chain employs TRBV2 and TRBJ1-6, with D maybe TRBD1 (5 bases). CDR3 length: 13 amino acids. With 7 bases removed from V and 5 bases from J, the gap between germline ends came to 9 bases. Germline CDR1 is SNHLY and CDR2 is FYNNEI. CDR3 in DNA: TGTGCCAGCAATCCAGGGAATAATTCACCCCTCCACTTT. Translated, it gives CASNPGNNSPLHF.

The CDR3: CASSEKGRNTEAFF. As DNA, the CDR3 is TGTGCCAGCAGTGAAAAGGGCAGGAACACTGAAGCTTTCTTT. The rearrangement links TRBV6-1 to TRBJ1-1; no reliable D call. The CDR3 sequence is 14 residues long. V lost 2 bases and J 1 base, leaving 8 bases between the germline ends. Germline-derived CDR1 and CDR2 are MNHNS and SASEGT.

This clonotype came up a few times. J is TRBJ1-6 and V is TRBV27; D is ambiguous. The CDR3 consists of 13 residues. The ends were cut back, 6 bases at V and 14 bases at J, with 17 bases in the middle. The V gene's germline CDR1 is MNHEY and CDR2 SMNVEV (reference sequence). The DNA for the CDR3 is TGTGCCAGCAGCCGATTCGACCGTGTGGCCCTCCACTTT. Protein sequence: CASSRFDRVALHF.